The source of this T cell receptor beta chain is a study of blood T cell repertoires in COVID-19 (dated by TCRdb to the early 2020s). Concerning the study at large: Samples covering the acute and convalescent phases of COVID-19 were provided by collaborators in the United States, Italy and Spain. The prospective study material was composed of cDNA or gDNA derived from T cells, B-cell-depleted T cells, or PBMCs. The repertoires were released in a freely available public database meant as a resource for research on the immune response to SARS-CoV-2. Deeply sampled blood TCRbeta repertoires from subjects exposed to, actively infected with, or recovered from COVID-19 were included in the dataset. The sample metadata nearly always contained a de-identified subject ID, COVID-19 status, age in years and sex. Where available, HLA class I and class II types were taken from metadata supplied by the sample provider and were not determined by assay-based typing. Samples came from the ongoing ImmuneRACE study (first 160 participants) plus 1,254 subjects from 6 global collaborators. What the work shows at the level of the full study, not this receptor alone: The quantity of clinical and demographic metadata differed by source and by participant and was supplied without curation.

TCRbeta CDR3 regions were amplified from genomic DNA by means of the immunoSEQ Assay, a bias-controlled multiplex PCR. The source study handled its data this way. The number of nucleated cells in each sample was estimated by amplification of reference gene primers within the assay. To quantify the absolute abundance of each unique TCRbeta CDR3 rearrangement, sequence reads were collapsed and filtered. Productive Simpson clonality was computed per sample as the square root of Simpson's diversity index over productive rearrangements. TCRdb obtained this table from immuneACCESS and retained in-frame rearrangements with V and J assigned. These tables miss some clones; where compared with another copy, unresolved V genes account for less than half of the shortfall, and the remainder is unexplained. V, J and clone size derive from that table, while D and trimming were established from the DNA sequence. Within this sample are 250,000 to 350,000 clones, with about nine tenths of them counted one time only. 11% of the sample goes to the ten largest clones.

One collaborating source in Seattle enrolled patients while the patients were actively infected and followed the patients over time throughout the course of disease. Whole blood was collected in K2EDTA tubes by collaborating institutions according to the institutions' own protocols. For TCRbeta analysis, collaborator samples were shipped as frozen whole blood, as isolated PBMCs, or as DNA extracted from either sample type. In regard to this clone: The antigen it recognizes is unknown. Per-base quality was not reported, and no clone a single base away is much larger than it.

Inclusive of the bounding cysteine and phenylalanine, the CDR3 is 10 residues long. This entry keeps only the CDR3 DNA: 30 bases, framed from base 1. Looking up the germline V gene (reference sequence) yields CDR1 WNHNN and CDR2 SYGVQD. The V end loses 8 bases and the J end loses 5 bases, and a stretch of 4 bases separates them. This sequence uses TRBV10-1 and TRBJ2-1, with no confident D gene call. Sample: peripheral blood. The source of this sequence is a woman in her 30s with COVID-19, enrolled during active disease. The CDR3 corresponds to CASGDNEQFF. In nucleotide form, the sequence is TGCGCCAGCGGAGACAATGAGCAGTTCTTC.